This TCR beta chain was obtained from a study of T cell changes during pregnancy in multiple sclerosis. Between the trimmed V and J ends, which lost 7 bases and 0 bases, there was a span of 12 bases. The CDR3 runs to 14 residues. CDR1 SGHTA and CDR2 FQGNSA come from the germline V gene. Repertoires were generated with immunoSEQ multiplex PCR, while TCRdb's copy carries only in-frame clones and drops some. The table records under 120,000 clones, just over 90% of them present only once. The sequencing used peripheral blood, collected after pregnancy. The TCR was taken from a female donor with multiple sclerosis, enrolled in a pregnancy study. The chain recombines TRBV7-2 with TRBJ2-5; weak D call: TRBD1 (5 bases). CDR3 residues: CASKKGPNQETQYF. CDR3 sequence (DNA): TGTGCCAGCAAGAAGGGGCCAAACCAAGAGACCCAGTACTTC.